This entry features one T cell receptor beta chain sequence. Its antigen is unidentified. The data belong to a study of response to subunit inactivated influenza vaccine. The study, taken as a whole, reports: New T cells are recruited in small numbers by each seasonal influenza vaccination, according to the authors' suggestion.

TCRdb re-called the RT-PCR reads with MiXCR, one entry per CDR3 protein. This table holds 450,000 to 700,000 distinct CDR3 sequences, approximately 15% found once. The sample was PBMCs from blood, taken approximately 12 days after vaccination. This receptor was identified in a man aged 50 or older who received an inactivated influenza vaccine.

CDR3 protein: CATSRRPGDRGYNEQFF. CDR3 DNA: TGTGCCACCAGCAGAAGGCCCGGAGACAGGGGATACAATGAGCAGTTCTTC. J is TRBJ2-1 and V is TRBV15, with 8 bases aligning to TRBD1. After removal of 2 bases from V and 4 bases from J, the junction contained 10 bases not matched to a gene. CDR1 is LNHNV, CDR2 YYDKDF, per germline (reference sequence). The CDR3 totals 17 residues.